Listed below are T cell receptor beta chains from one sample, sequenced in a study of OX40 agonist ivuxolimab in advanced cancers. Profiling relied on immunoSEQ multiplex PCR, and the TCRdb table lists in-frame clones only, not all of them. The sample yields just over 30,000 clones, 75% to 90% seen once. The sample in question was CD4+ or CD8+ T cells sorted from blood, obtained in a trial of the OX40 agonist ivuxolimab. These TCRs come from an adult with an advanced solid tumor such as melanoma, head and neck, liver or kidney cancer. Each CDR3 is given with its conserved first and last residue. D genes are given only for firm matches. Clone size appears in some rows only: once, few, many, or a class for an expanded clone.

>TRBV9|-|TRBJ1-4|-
TGTGCCAGCAGCGTAGGGTGGGGGAGTGATGAAAAACTGTTTTTT
CASSVGWGSDEKLFF
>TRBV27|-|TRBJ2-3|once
TGTGCCAGCAGTCTCCGGCGGTTAAACCGGGGCACAGATACGCAGTATTTT
CASSLRRLNRGTDTQYF
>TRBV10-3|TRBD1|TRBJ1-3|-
TGTGCCATCAGCCTCCCGGACAGGGGGCAAGGAAACACCATATATTTT
CAISLPDRGQGNTIYF
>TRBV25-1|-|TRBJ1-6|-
TGTGCCAGCAAGTGGGAGGAGAATTCACCCCTCCACTTT
CASKWEENSPLHF
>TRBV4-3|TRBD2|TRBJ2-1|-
TGCGCCAGCAGCCATATCGGCGGGAGGAACTACAATGAGCAGTTCTTC
CASSHIGGRNYNEQFF
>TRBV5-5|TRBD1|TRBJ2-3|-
TGTGCCAGCAGCTCGAAGGACAGGGCGGCAGATACGCAGTATTTT
CASSSKDRAADTQYF
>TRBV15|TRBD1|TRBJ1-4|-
TGTGCCACCAGCAGAGATGGGGGACAGGGGGCTGAAAAACTGTTTTTT
CATSRDGGQGAEKLFF
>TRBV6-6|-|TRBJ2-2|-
TGTGCCAGCAGTCCCACCGGGGAGCTGTTTTTT
CASSPTGELFF
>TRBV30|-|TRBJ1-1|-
TGTGCCTGGGTTCTTCCTTTTTTTAAGACTGAAGCTTTCTTT
CAWVLPFFKTEAFF
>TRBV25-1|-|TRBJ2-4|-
TGTGCCAGCAGTGAATTTGGGGAGGACATTCAGTACTTC
CASSEFGEDIQYF
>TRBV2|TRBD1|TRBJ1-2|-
TGTGCCAGCAGAGGGACAGCTTATGGCTACACCTTC
CASRGTAYGYTF
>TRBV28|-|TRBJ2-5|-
TGTGCCAGCAGTTTATCCGGGAACGTGGAGACCCAGTACTTC
CASSLSGNVETQYF
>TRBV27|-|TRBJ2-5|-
TGTGCCAGCAGTTTACGGGGGCGAAAAGAGACCCAGTACTTC
CASSLRGRKETQYF
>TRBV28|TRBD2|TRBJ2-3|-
TGTGCCAGCAGAGCGGGAACAGATACGCAGTATTTT
CASRAGTDTQYF
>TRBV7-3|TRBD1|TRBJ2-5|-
TGTGCCAGCAGCTTAGAGGGACAGGGTGAGACCCAGTACTTC
CASSLEGQGETQYF
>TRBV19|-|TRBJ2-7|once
TGTGCCAGTAGTATAGCCGTCAGGGGTTCCCACGAGCAGTACTTC
CASSIAVRGSHEQYF
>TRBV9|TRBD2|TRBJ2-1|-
TGTGCCAGCAGCGTAGAAGGCGGGAGGCACAATGAGCAGTTCTTC
CASSVEGGRHNEQFF
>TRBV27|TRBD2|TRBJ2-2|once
TGTGCCAGCAGTCCGTCATTCGTTGTCGGACTAGCGGGGACCGGGGAGCTGTTTTTT
CASSPSFVVGLAGTGELFF
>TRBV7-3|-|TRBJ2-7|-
TGTGCCAGCAGCTCCAACTCCTACGAGCAGTACTTC
CASSSNSYEQYF
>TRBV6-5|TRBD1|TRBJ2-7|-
TGTGCCAGCAGTTACTCTGGGACAGGGGTATACGAGCAGTACTTC
CASSYSGTGVYEQYF
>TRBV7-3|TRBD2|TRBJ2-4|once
TGTGCCAGCAGCTCCCAACCTTCGGCGGGAGATATGAACATTCAGTACTTC
CASSSQPSAGDMNIQYF
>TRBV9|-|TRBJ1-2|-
TGTGCCAGCAGCGCTCCCTCAGGGGTCCACGGGAACTATGGCTACACCTTC
CASSAPSGVHGNYGYTF
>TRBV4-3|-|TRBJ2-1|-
TGCGCCAGCAGCCACCCAGTCTCGAGGAATGAGCAGTTCTTC
CASSHPVSRNEQFF
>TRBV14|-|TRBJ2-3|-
TGTGCCAGCAGCCAAGTACGGGGGGCGGCGGTTGATACGCAGTATTTT
CASSQVRGAAVDTQYF
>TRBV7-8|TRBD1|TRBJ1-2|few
TGTGCCAGCAGCTTAGCAGGCCAGGGGGACTATGGCTACACCTTC
CASSLAGQGDYGYTF
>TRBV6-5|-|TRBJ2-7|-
TGTGCCAGCAGTTACTCATCAGCCTCCTACGAGCAGTACTTC
CASSYSSASYEQYF
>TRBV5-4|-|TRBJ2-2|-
TGTGCCAGCAGCTTGAATCCCACCGGGGAGCTGTTTTTT
CASSLNPTGELFF
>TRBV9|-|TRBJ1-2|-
TGTGCCAGCAGGGGGGGAGGATCGGACCGTGGCTACACCTTC
CASRGGGSDRGYTF
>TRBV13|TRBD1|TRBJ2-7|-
TGTGCCAGCAGCTTCCCCGGGACAGGGGGGAACGAGCAGTACTTC
CASSFPGTGGNEQYF
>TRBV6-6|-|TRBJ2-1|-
TGTGCCAGCAGTTACTCGCTAGATCGGGGGCGCAATGAGCAGTTCTTC
CASSYSLDRGRNEQFF
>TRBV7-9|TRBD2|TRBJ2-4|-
TGTGCCAGCAGCTTAGAAGGACTAGCGGAGGAGAACATTCAGTACTTC
CASSLEGLAEENIQYF
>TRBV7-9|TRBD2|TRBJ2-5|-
TGTGCCAGCAGCCGTAGCGGGAACCAAGAGACCCAGTACTTC
CASSRSGNQETQYF
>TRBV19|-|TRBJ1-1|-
TGTGCCAGTAGACCGACCAAAAACACTGAAGCTTTCTTT
CASRPTKNTEAFF
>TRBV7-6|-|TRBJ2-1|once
TGTGCCAGCAGCTTAGGACCTCGGCGCCAGCGAATAGGCCATGAGCAGTTCTTC
CASSLGPRRQRIGHEQFF
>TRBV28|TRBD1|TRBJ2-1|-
TGTGCCAGCAGGAATCAACAGGGGATAACCTACAATGAGCAGTTCTTC
CASRNQQGITYNEQFF
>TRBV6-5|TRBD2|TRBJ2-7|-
TGTGCCAGCAGTTACTCGACCGGGACTAGCTACTACGAGCAGTACTTC
CASSYSTGTSYYEQYF
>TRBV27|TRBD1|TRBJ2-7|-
TGTGCCAGCAGCCCCCACCCGGGACAGGGCTACGAGCAGTACTTC
CASSPHPGQGYEQYF
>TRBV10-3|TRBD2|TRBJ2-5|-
TGTGCCATCAGTGAACCACTAGCGGGAGGGCCCTCGGGAGAGACCCAGTACTTC
CAISEPLAGGPSGETQYF
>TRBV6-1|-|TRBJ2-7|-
TGTGCCAGCAGTCTCTATTTGGACGAGCAGTACTTC
CASSLYLDEQYF
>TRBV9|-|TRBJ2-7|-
TGTGCCAGCAGCGTAGGCGGGGACTACGAGCAGTACTTC
CASSVGGDYEQYF
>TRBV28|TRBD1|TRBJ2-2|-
TGTGCCAGCAGAGACGGGACAGGGGAGGCCGGGGAGCTGTTTTTT
CASRDGTGEAGELFF
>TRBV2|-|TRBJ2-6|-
TGTGCCAGCAAAGAATTATACTCTGGGGCCAACGTCCTGACTTTC
CASKELYSGANVLTF
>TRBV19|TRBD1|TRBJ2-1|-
TGTGCCAGTAGTCCCGGGACAGGGCCCAGCTCCTACAATGAGCAGTTCTTC
CASSPGTGPSSYNEQFF
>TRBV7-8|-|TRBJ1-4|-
TGTGCCAGCAGCTTCCTGACAGGAGGAACTAATGAAAAACTGTTTTTT
CASSFLTGGTNEKLFF
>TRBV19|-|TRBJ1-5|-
TGTGCCAGTAGTATAGATCTATACAGGCTAGCCCAGCATTTT
CASSIDLYRLAQHF
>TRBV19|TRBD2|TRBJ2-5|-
TGTGCCAGCGCGGAGGGGCTAGCGGTGGGGGAGACCCAGTACTTC
CASAEGLAVGETQYF